The 32 T cell receptor beta chains presented below share a single source sample, sequenced in a study of radiotherapy plus CTLA-4 blockade in lung cancer. Produced via immunoSEQ multiplex PCR; TCRdb's table is partial and in-frame only. The table shows about 39,000 clones, with 79% occurring only once. Sample: peripheral blood, taken from a patient treated with radiotherapy plus ipilimumab. The receptors come from a human donor with non-small cell lung cancer that progressed on radiotherapy plus ipilimumab.

CDR3 in amino acids: CASSWSGGAADTQYF. The CDR3 nucleotides read TGTGCCAGCAGCTGGAGCGGGGGGGCCGCAGATACGCAGTATTTT. This chain joins TRBV5-5 and TRBJ2-3; 10 bases map to TRBD2. The V segment lost 3 bases and the J segment 4 bases; nucleotides outside the gene matches: 5. Germline V gene sequence: CDR1 SGHKS, CDR2 YYEKEE (reference sequence). The CDR3 runs to 15 residues.

The CDR3 DNA sequence: TGTGCCAGCAGTGAAGCGGCTAGCGGGGGCTACAATGAGCAGTTCTTC. Translation gives CASSEAASGGYNEQFF. The chain links TRBV6-1 to TRBJ2-1, with 10 bases identical to TRBD2. The ends lost 0 bases at V and 3 bases at J; junction bases unmatched: 2. The CDR3 is made up of 16 amino acids. CDR1 is MNHNS and CDR2 is SASEGT in the germline V gene.

This clone is a singleton in its sample. This chain links TRBV9 with TRBJ2-5; 9 nucleotides agree with TRBD1. Per the germline V gene, CDR1 is SGDLS and CDR2 is YYNGEE. The CDR3 spans 13 residues. J lost 5 bases, V lost 6 bases, and 5 bases had no gene match. The CDR3 region is CASTQGALETQYF. The CDR3 DNA reads as TGTGCCAGCACACAGGGGGCTTTGGAGACCCAGTACTTC.

The chain recombines TRBV7-3 with TRBJ2-3, with D possibly being TRBD2 (6 bases). Between the trimmed V and J ends, which lost 3 bases and 7 bases, there was a span of 14 bases. The germline gives CDR1 SGHTA, CDR2 FQGTGA. The length of the CDR3 is 14 residues. The CDR3 spells CASSFTGLDNTQYF. DNA of the CDR3: TGTGCCAGCAGCTTTACGGGACTCGATAATACGCAGTATTTT.

The chain has TRBV4-1 and TRBJ2-3; TRBD1 agrees at 12 bases. Per the germline V gene, CDR1 is MGHRA and CDR2 is YSYEKL. V dropped 1 base and J dropped 5; count of bases not matched to a gene: 1. The CDR3 has 15 residues. The CDR3 nucleotides read TGCGCCAGCAGCCAAGGGGACAGGGGGCTAGATACGCAGTATTTT. It codes for CASSQGDRGLDTQYF.

The genes are TRBV19 and TRBJ1-3; 7 bases match TRBD1. J lost 4 bases, V lost 3 bases, and 6 bases had no gene match. Germline-derived CDR1 and CDR2 are LNHDA and SQIVND (reference sequence). The CDR3 runs 15 residues. CDR3 coding DNA: TGTGCCAGTAGTATCTCAACAGGGGAAGGAAACACCATATATTTT. Translation gives CASSISTGEGNTIYF.

This rearrangement joins TRBV7-2 to TRBJ2-3, with D possibly being TRBD2 (7 bases). This CDR3 spans 15 amino acids. The V end lost 5 bases, the J end lost 6 bases, and 18 bases lay between the germline ends. The V gene's germline CDR1 is SGHTA and CDR2 FQGNSA. CDR3 loop: CASSPRGAGVDTQYF. Here the CDR3 DNA reads TGTGCCAGCAGCCCTAGGGGGGCGGGGGTCGATACGCAGTATTTT. Looking up the rest from reference TRBV7-2 and TRBJ2-3 gives the full variable domain: GAGVSQSPSNKVTEKGKDVELRCDPISGHTALYWYRQSLGQGLEFLIYFQGNSAPDKSGLPSDRFSAERTGGSVSTLTIQRTQQEDSAVYLCASSPRGAGVDTQYFGPGTRLTVL.

This chain links TRBV2 with TRBJ2-3; TRBD2 aligns across 9 bases. The CDR3 totals 15 residues. Germline V CDR1 and CDR2: SNHLY, FYNNEI. J lost 0 bases, V lost 6 bases, and 4 bases had no gene match. DNA for the CDR3: TGTGCCAGCAGGAGCGGGGGGCTGAGCACAGATACGCAGTATTTT. This codes for CASRSGGLSTDTQYF.

V is TRBV5-8 and J is TRBJ2-6, with 7 bases aligning to TRBD1. This CDR3 spans 15 amino acids. Germline CDR1 reads SGHTS; CDR2 reads YDEGEE. V lost 4 bases to trimming and J lost 2 bases; unmatched junction nucleotides: 3. This CDR3 reads CASSLTGTGANVLTF. In DNA, the CDR3 is TGTGCCAGCAGCCTGACAGGGACTGGGGCCAACGTCCTGACTTTC.

The rearrangement links TRBV28 to TRBJ1-1; 7 nucleotides align to TRBD1. CDR3 length: 14 residues. The V gene's germline CDR1 is MDHEN and CDR2 SYDVKM. V lost 6 bases to trimming and J lost 6 bases; unmatched junction nucleotides: 10. CDR3 sequence: CASSAQGTGPEAFF. CDR3 DNA: TGTGCCAGCAGCGCACAGGGGACCGGGCCTGAAGCTTTCTTT.

This chain uses TRBV10-3 with TRBJ1-4; D gene ambiguous. The ends were cut back, 6 bases at V and 1 base at J, with 15 bases in the middle. Germline CDR1 and CDR2: ENHRY and SYGVKD. This CDR3 has 16 amino acids. CDR3 in amino acids: CAISPTSRLTNEKLFF. The CDR3 DNA sequence: TGTGCCATCAGCCCTACTTCGAGGTTAACTAATGAAAAACTGTTTTTT.

The rearrangement uses TRBV21-1 and TRBJ1-1. TRBV21-1 is listed as a pseudogene. The CDR3 sequence is 12 residues long. In DNA, the CDR3 is TGTGCCAGCAGCACGGGGAGGGCTGAAGCTTTCTTT. Translation gives CASSTGRAEAFF.

The chain combines TRBV7-2 with TRBJ2-3; possible D gene TRBD1, 5 bases. The ends were cut back, 1 base at V and 6 bases at J, with 14 bases in the middle. There are 15 residues in the CDR3. Germline V gene lookup returns CDR1 SGHTA and CDR2 FQGNSA. The chain's CDR3 is CASSLGDSGADTQYF. Written as DNA, the CDR3 is TGTGCCAGCAGCTTAGGGGATTCTGGGGCCGATACGCAGTATTTT.

This clone was seen more than once but under ten times. The chain has TRBV19 and TRBJ1-5, with 8 nucleotides matching TRBD1. The V gene's germline CDR1 is LNHDA and CDR2 SQIVND (reference sequence). The CDR3 has 13 amino acids. V lost 6 bases to trimming and J lost 3 bases; unmatched junction nucleotides: 1. DNA of the CDR3: TGTGCCAGTAGGGACAGGGACAATCAGCCCCAGCATTTT. Translation gives CASRDRDNQPQHF.

This clone has only one observation. The chain joins TRBV5-3 to TRBJ1-1; tentative D call: TRBD1 (6 bases). TRBV5-3 falls under the ORF class, with uncertain function. V shed 6 bases and J shed 4 bases, with 13 bases lying between them. There are 13 residues in the CDR3. The CDR3 region is CARTQRGGTEAFF. The CDR3, as DNA: TGTGCCAGAACCCAAAGGGGGGGCACTGAAGCTTTCTTT.

The chain uses TRBV11-2 and TRBJ2-3, with 8 bases fitting TRBD2. V was clipped by 5 bases and J by 11 bases; unmatched bases: 3. Germline-derived CDR1 and CDR2 are SGHAT and FQNNGV. This CDR3 is 11 amino acids long. CDR3 coding DNA: TGTGCCAGCAGCGCCGGGGGGGGGCAGTATTTT. Its protein is CASSAGGGQYF.

The V call is TRBV6-5, the J call TRBJ2-7; D gene ambiguous. CDR1 is MNHEY and CDR2 is SVGAGI in the germline V gene. The CDR3 is made up of 15 amino acids. V lost 0 bases to trimming and J lost 2 bases, with 11 bases between them. The CDR3 sequence is CASSYSAQVTYEQYF. The CDR3 DNA follows: TGTGCCAGCAGTTACTCCGCGCAGGTAACCTACGAGCAGTACTTC.

The chain recombines TRBV12-5 with TRBJ2-1; 10 positions match TRBD1. This CDR3 spans 20 amino acids. V was clipped by 5 bases and J by 2 bases; unmatched bases: 18. Germline V gene sequence: CDR1 LGHNT, CDR2 FRNRAP. In DNA, the CDR3 is TGTGCTAGTGGTCGAAATTCGGGGACAGGGGAAAGATACACCTACAATGAGCAGTTCTTC. Its protein is CASGRNSGTGERYTYNEQFF.

The chain links TRBV29-1 to TRBJ1-2; 9 positions match TRBD1. This CDR3 has 14 amino acids. V trimming: 0 bases; J trimming: 8 bases; junction bases outside the gene matches: 7. CDR1 SQVTM and CDR2 ANQGSEA come from the germline V gene. The CDR3 loop is CSVEDRGTGWGYTF. Written as DNA, the CDR3 is TGCAGCGTTGAAGATCGAGGGACAGGGTGGGGCTACACCTTC.

The chain uses TRBV28 and TRBJ2-2; the match to TRBD2 covers 7 bases. The J segment lost 6 bases and the V segment lost 5 bases, leaving 12 bases of the junction unmatched. The CDR3 consists of 16 residues. Germline V gives CDR1 MDHEN, CDR2 SYDVKM. The chain's CDR3 is CASSLRGTGGAGELFF. The CDR3 nucleotides are TGTGCCAGCAGTCTGCGGGGGACTGGGGGAGCCGGGGAGCTGTTTTTT.

The gene calls are TRBV5-1 and TRBJ2-1, with D perhaps matching TRBD1 (5 bases). This CDR3 is built from 12 residues. CDR1 is SGHRS and CDR2 is YFSETQ in the germline V gene. V was trimmed by 0 bases and J by 11 bases, leaving 9 bases between them. The DNA of the CDR3 is TGCGCCAGCAGCTTGGCCCAGGGCCAGCAGTTCTTC. It translates to CASSLAQGQQFF.

The genes are TRBV27 and TRBJ1-1; tentatively, D is TRBD1 (6 bases). The V gene lost 2 bases and the J gene lost 3 bases, with 13 bases spanning the gap. The CDR3 runs to 15 residues. Germline V gene sequence: CDR1 MNHEY, CDR2 SMNVEV (reference sequence). DNA for the CDR3: TGTGCCAGCAGTTTACAACAGGGAGTGGACACTGAAGCTTTCTTT. Translation gives CASSLQQGVDTEAFF.

The chain joins TRBV11-2 to TRBJ1-2; D gene unclear. The germline V and J ends were trimmed by 2 bases and 2 bases, with 12 bases remaining between them. This CDR3 spans 15 amino acids. Germline values: CDR1 SGHAT, CDR2 FQNNGV. The CDR3 coding sequence is TGTGCCAGCAGCTTATGGGAGGGTTGGAACTATGGCTACACCTTC. Translation: CASSLWEGWNYGYTF.

The chain carries TRBV18 and TRBJ1-1; 7 positions match TRBD1. V was clipped by 9 bases and J by 6 bases; unmatched bases: 4. The CDR3 runs to 11 residues. Germline-derived CDR1 and CDR2 are KGHSH and LQKENI. DNA of the CDR3: TGTGCCAGTTTACAGGGGTCTGAAGCTTTCTTT. Translated, it gives CASLQGSEAFF.

The chain has TRBV5-4 and TRBJ1-1, with TRBD1 matching over 8 bases. The V and J ends lost 4 bases and 3 bases, in that order; junction bases with no gene match: 17. Germline V gives CDR1 SGHNT, CDR2 YYREEE (reference sequence). The CDR3 is made up of 18 amino acids. CDR3 sequence reads: CASSPPRTGRGGDTEAFF. CDR3 nucleotide sequence: TGTGCCAGCAGCCCCCCCCGGACAGGGCGGGGGGGGGACACTGAAGCTTTCTTT. Looking up the rest from reference TRBV5-4 and TRBJ1-1 gives the full variable domain: ETGVTQSPTHLIKTRGQQVTLRCSSQSGHNTVSWYQQALGQGPQFIFQYYREEENGRGNFPPRFSGLQFPNYSSELNVNALELDDSALYLCASSPPRTGRGGDTEAFFGQGTRLTVV.

The chain uses TRBV14 and TRBJ1-6; no reliable D call. This CDR3 is built from 15 residues. V was clipped by 0 bases and J by 10 bases, with 13 bases between them. Per the germline V gene, CDR1 is SGHDN and CDR2 is FVKESK. CDR3 in amino acids: CASSQDKQMRSPLHF. The DNA for the CDR3 is TGTGCCAGCAGCCAAGATAAGCAAATGCGATCACCCCTCCACTTT.

V gene TRBV6-6 combines with J gene TRBJ2-1, with TRBD1 as a possible D gene (6 bases). The germline V gene has CDR1 MNHNY and CDR2 SVGAGI (reference sequence). CDR3 length equals 12 residues. V was clipped by 4 bases and J by 8 bases, with 9 bases between them. Here the CDR3 reads CASSFPGDEQFF. CDR3 nucleotides: TGTGCCAGCAGTTTCCCAGGGGATGAGCAGTTCTTC.

This clone was observed a few times. The chain links TRBV7-3 to TRBJ1-3, with 7 bases that match TRBD1. Germline trimming cut 5 bases from V and 12 bases from J; bases unmatched to any gene: 7. CDR1 is SGHTA, CDR2 FQGTGA, per germline. The CDR3 contains 12 residues. The CDR3 loop is CASSKGDSSIYF. The CDR3 DNA sequence: TGTGCCAGCAGCAAAGGGGACAGTAGCATATATTTT. The whole variable domain, remainder taken from reference TRBV7-3 and TRBJ1-3, is GAGVSQTPSNKVTEKGKYVELRCDPISGHTALYWYRQSLGQGPEFLIYFQGTGAADDSGLPNDRFFAVRPEGSVSTLKIQRTERGDSAVYLCASSKGDSSIYFGEGSWLTVV.

The chain carries TRBV27 and TRBJ1-5; 7 bases are shared with TRBD1. Germline CDR1 is MNHEY and CDR2 is SMNVEV (reference sequence). J was trimmed by 9 bases and V by 11 bases; bases with no gene match: 10. The CDR3 has 12 residues. CDR3 in DNA: TGTGCCGCCGGACAGGCAAGGGGGCCCCAGCATTTT. This sequence encodes CAAGQARGPQHF.

The table lists this clone with a few counts. This rearrangement joins TRBV19 to TRBJ2-2; 9 nucleotides agree with TRBD1. CDR1 LNHDA and CDR2 SQIVND come from the germline V gene (reference sequence). The CDR3 totals 15 residues. With 4 bases clipped from V and 4 bases from J, the junction kept 4 bases outside the gene matches. CDR3 in amino acids: CASSKGQGSTGELFF. The CDR3 DNA is TGTGCCAGTAGTAAGGGACAGGGATCCACCGGGGAGCTGTTTTTT.

The CDR3 here is CASSYNPETHQETQYF. The CDR3 DNA follows: TGTGCCAGCAGTTATAATCCGGAGACCCACCAAGAGACCCAGTACTTC. The chain uses TRBV6-6 and TRBJ2-5; D unclear. Germline V CDR1 and CDR2: MNHNY, SVGAGI (reference sequence). The CDR3 runs 16 residues. Deletions cut 3 bases from V and 0 bases from J, with 14 bases between.

The gene calls are TRBV4-1 and TRBJ1-5, with D perhaps matching TRBD1 (5 bases). The V end was cut by 0 bases, the J end by 2 bases, with 14 bases between. In germline, CDR1 is MGHRA, CDR2 YSYEKL. This CDR3 comprises 17 residues. CDR3 DNA sequence: TGCGCCAGCAGCCAAGACCCAATGACAGAAGGCAATCAGCCCCAGCATTTT. Residues: CASSQDPMTEGNQPQHF.